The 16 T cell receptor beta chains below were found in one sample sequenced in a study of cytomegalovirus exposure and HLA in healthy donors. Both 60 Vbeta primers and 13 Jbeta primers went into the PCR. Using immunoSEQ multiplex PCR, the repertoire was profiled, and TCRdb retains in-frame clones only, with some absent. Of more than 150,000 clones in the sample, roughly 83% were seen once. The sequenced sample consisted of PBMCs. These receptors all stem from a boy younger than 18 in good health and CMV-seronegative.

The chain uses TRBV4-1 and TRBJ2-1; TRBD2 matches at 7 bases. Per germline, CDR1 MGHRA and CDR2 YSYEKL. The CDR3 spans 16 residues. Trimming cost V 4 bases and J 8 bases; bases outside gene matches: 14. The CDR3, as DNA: TGCGCCAGCAGCCCACAAGCGGGATTTGCTCTTCATGAGCAGTTCTTC. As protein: CASSPQAGFALHEQFF.

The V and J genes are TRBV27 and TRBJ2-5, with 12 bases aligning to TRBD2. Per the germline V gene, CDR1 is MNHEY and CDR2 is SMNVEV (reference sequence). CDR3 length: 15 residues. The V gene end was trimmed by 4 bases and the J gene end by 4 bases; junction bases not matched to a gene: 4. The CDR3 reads CASSYTSGGLETQYF. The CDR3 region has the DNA TGTGCCAGCAGTTATACTAGCGGGGGGCTAGAGACCCAGTACTTC.

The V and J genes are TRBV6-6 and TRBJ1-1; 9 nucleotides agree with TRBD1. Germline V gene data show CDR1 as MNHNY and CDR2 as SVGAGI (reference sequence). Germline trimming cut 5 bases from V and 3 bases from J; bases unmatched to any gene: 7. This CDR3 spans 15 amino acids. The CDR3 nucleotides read TGTGCCAGCAGTACCCACAGGGGGCAGGACACTGAAGCTTTCTTT. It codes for CASSTHRGQDTEAFF.

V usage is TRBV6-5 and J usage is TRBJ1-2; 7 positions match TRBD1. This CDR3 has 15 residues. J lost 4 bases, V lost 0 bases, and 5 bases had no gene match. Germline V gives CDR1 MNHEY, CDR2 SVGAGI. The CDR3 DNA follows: TGTGCCAGCAGTTACTCTCGACAGGGTGGCTATGGCTACACCTTC. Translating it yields CASSYSRQGGYGYTF.

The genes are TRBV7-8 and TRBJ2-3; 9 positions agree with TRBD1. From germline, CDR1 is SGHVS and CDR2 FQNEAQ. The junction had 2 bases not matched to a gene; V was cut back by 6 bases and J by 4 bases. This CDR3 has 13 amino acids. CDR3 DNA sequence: TGTGCCAGCAGACACAGGGGGCCAGATACGCAGTATTTT. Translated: CASRHRGPDTQYF.

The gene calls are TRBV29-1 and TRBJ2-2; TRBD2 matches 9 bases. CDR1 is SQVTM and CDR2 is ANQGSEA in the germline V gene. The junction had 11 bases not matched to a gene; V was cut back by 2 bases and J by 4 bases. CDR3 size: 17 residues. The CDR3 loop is CSVEQGSAGGTTGELFF. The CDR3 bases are TGCAGCGTTGAACAAGGCTCTGCGGGGGGGACCACCGGGGAGCTGTTTTTT.

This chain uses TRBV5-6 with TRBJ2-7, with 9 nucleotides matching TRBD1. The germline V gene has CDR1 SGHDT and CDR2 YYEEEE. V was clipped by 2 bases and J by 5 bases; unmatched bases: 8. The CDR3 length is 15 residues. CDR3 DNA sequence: TGTGCCAGCAGCTTAAGTGTGGACAGGGGCCACGAGCAGTACTTC. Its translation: CASSLSVDRGHEQYF.

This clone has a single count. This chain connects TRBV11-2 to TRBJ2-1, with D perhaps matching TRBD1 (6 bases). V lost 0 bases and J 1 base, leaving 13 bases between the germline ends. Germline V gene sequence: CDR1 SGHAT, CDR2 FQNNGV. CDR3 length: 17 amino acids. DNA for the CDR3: TGTGCCAGCAGCTTAGATCCGGCAGGGGCTTCCTACAATGAGCAGTTCTTC. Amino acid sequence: CASSLDPAGASYNEQFF.

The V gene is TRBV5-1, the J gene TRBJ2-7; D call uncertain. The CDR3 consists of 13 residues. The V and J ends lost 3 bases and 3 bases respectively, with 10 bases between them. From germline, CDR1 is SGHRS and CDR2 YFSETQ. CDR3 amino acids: CASSSQRGYEQYF. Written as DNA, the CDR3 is TGCGCCAGCAGCTCCCAGAGAGGCTACGAGCAGTACTTC.

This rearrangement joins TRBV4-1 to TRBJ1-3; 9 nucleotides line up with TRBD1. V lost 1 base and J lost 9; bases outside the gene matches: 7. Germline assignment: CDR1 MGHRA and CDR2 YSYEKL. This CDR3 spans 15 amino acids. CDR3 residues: CASSQGDRVVGTIYF. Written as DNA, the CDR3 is TGCGCCAGCAGCCAAGGGGACAGGGTGGTTGGCACCATATATTTT.

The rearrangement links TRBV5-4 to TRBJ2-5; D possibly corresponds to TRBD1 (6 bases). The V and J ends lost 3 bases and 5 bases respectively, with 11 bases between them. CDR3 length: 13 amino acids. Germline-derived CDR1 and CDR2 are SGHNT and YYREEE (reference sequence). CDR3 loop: CASSSQGGETQYF. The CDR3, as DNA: TGTGCCAGCAGCTCACAGGGTGGCGAGACCCAGTACTTC.

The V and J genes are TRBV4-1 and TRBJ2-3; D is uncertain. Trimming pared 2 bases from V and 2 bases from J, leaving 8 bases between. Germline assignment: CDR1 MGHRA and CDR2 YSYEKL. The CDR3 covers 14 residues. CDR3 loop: CASSQYQSTDTQYF. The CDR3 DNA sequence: TGCGCCAGCAGCCAATACCAGTCCACAGATACGCAGTATTTT.

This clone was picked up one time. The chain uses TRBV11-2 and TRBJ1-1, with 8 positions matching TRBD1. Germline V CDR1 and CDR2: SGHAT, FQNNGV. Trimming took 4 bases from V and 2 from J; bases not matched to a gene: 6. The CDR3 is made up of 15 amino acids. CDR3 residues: CASSSPGQGNTEAFF. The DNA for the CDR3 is TGTGCCAGCAGCTCACCTGGACAGGGCAACACTGAAGCTTTCTTT.

CDR3 nucleotides: TGTGCCAGCAGCATCGGGATGTTCCGGCCCACTGAAGCTTTCTTT. This translates into CASSIGMFRPTEAFF. V gene TRBV7-9 combines with J gene TRBJ1-1; no firm D call. This CDR3 comprises 15 residues. CDR1 and CDR2 from the germline V gene are SEHNR and FQNEAQ (reference sequence). The V end lost 5 bases, the J end lost 4 bases, and 17 bases lay between the germline ends.

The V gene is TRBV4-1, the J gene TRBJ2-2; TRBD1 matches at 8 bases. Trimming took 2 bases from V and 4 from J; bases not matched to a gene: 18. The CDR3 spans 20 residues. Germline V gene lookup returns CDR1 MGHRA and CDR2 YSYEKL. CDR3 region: CASSQQTRDRLIPSTGELFF. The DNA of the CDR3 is TGCGCCAGCAGCCAACAAACGAGGGACAGGCTGATCCCCAGCACCGGGGAGCTGTTTTTT.

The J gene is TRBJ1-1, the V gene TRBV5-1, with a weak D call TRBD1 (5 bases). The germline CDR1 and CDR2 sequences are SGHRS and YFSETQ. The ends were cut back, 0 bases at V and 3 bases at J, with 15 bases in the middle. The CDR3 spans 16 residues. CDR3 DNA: TGCGCCAGCAGCTTGGTTTTTGGAGGGGAGTACACTGAAGCTTTCTTT. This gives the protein CASSLVFGGEYTEAFF.